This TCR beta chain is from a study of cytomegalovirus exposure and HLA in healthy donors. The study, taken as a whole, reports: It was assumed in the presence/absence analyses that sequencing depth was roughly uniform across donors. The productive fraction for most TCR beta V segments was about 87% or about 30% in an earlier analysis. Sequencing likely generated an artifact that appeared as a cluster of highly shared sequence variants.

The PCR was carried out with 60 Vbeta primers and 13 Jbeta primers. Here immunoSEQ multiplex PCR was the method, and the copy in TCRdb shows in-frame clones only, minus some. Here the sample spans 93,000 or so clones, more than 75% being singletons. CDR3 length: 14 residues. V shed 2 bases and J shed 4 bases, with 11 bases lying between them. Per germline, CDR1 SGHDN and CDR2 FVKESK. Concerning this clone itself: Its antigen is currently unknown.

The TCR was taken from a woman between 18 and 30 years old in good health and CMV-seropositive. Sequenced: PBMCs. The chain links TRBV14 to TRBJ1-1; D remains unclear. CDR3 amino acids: CASSQRGQATEAFF. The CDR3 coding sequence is TGTGCCAGCAGCCAAAGAGGGCAAGCCACTGAAGCTTTCTTT.